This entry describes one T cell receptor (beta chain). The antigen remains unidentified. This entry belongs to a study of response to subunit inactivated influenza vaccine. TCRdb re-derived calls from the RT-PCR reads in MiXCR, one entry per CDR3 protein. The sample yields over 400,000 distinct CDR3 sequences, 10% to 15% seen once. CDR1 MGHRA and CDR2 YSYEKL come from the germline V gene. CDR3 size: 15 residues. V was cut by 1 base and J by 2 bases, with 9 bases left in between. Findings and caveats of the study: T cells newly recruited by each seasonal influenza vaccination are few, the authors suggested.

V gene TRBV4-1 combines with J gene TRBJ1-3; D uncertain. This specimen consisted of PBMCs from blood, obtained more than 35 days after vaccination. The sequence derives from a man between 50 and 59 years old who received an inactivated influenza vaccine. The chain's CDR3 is CASSQVWGPGNTIYF. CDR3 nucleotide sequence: TGCGCCAGCAGCCAAGTATGGGGTCCTGGAAACACCATATATTTT.